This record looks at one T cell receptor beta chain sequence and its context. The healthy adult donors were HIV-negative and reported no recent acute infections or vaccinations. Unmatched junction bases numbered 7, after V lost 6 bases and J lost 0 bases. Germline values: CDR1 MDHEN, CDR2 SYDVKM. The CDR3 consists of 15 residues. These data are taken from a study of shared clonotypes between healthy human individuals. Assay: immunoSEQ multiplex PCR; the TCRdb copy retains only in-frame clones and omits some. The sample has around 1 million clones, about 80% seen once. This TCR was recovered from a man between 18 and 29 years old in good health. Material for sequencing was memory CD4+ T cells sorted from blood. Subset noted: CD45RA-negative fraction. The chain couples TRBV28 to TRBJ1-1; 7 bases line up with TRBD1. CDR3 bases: TGTGCCAGCAGGGCAGGGGGGGCGATGAACACTGAAGCTTTCTTT. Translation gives CASRAGGAMNTEAFF.